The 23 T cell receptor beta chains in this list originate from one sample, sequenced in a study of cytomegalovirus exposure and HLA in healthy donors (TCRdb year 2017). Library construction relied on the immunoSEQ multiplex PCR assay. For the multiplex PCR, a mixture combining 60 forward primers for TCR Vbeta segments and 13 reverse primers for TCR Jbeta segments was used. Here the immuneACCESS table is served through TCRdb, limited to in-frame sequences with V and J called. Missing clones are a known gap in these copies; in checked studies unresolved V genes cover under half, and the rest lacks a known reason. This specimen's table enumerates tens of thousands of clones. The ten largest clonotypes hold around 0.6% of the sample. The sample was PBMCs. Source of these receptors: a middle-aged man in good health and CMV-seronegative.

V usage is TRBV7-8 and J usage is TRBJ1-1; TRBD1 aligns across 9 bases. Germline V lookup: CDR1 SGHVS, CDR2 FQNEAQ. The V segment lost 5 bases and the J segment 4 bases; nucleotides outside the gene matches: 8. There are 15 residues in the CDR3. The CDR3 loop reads CASSLVQGAVTEAFF. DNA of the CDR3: TGTGCCAGCAGCCTAGTACAGGGGGCCGTCACTGAAGCTTTCTTT.

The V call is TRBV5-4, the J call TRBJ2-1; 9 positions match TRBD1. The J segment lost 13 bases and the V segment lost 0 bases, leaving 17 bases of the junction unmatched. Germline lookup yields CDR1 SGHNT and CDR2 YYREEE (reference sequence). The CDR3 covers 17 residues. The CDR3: CASSLAAGTGWAMGQFF. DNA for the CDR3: TGTGCCAGCAGCTTGGCCGCCGGGACAGGGTGGGCCATGGGCCAGTTCTTC. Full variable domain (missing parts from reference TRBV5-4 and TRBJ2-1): ETGVTQSPTHLIKTRGQQVTLRCSSQSGHNTVSWYQQALGQGPQFIFQYYREEENGRGNFPPRFSGLQFPNYSSELNVNALELDDSALYLCASSLAAGTGWAMGQFFGPGTRLTVL.

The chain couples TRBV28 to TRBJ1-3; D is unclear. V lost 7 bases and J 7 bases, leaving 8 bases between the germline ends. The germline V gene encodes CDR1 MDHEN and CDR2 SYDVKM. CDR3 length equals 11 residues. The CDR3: CASILQNTIYF. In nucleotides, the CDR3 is TGTGCCAGCATCCTACAGAACACCATATATTTT.

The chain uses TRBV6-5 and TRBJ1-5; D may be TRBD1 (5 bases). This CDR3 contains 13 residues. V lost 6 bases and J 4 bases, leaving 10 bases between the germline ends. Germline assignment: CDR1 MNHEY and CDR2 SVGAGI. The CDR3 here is CASRKQENQPQHF. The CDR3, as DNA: TGTGCCAGCAGAAAACAGGAGAATCAGCCCCAGCATTTT.

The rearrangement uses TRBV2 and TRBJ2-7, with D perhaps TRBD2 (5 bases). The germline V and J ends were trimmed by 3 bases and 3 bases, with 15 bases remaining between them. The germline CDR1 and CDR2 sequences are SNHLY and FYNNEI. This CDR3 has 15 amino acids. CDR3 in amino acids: CASSDPGSLIYEQYF. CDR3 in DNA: TGTGCCAGCAGTGACCCGGGGTCCCTAATCTACGAGCAGTACTTC.

The CDR3 DNA reads TGTGCCAGCAGCTTGGATAGGGGTCAGCCCCAGCATTTT. Translated, it gives CASSLDRGQPQHF. The chain links TRBV7-8 to TRBJ1-5; weak D call: TRBD1 (5 bases). The CDR3 covers 13 residues. V lost 3 bases, J lost 6 bases, and 9 bases lay in between. CDR1 is SGHVS, CDR2 FQNEAQ, per germline.

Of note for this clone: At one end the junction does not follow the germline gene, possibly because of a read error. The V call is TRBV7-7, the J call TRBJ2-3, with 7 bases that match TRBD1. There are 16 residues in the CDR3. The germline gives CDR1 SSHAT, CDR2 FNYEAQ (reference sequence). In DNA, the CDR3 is TGTGCTAGCAGCTTTGGGACAGCGGCTAGCACAGATACGCAGTATTTT. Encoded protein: CASSFGTAASTDTQYF.

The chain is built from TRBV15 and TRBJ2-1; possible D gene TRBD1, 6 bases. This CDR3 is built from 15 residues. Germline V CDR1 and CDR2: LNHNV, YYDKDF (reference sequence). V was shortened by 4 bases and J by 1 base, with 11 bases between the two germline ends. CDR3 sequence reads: CATSTRQGSYNEQFF. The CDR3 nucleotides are TGTGCCACCAGCACGAGGCAGGGGTCCTACAATGAGCAGTTCTTC.

The CDR3 is CASSPFPQGMNTEAFF. The CDR3 DNA follows: TGTGCCAGCTCACCATTCCCCCAGGGGATGAACACTGAAGCTTTCTTT. The chain is built from TRBV18 and TRBJ1-1, with D possibly being TRBD1 (6 bases). The V end lost 2 bases, the J end lost 0 bases, and 13 bases lay between the germline ends. This CDR3 region has 16 residues. Germline V lookup: CDR1 KGHSH, CDR2 LQKENI.

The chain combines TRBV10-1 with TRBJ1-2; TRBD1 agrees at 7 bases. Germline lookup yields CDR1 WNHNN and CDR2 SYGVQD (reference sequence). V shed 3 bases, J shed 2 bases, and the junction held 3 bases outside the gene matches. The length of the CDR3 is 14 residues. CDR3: CASSESGQNYGYTF. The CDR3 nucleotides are TGCGCCAGCAGTGAATCGGGACAGAACTATGGCTACACCTTC.

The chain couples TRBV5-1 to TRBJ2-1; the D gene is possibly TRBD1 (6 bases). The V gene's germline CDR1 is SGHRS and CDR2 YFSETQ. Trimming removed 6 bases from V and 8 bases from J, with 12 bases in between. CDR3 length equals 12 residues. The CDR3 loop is CASTTTGHEQFF. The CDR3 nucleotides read TGCGCCAGCACCACCACAGGGCATGAGCAGTTCTTC.

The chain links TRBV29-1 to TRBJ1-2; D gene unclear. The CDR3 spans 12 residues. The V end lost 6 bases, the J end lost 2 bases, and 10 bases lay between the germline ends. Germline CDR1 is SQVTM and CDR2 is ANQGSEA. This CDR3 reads CSVQTQNYGYTF. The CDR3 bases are TGCAGCGTCCAGACACAAAACTATGGCTACACCTTC.

CDR3 in DNA: TGTGCCAGCAGTTTAAGGGGGCCCTTCAATCAGCCCCAGCATTTT. Protein product: CASSLRGPFNQPQHF. This chain links TRBV28 with TRBJ1-5, with 7 bases aligning to TRBD1. The junction had 4 bases not matched to a gene; V was cut back by 2 bases and J by 3 bases. The CDR3 is 15 residues long. The germline CDR1 and CDR2 sequences are MDHEN and SYDVKM.

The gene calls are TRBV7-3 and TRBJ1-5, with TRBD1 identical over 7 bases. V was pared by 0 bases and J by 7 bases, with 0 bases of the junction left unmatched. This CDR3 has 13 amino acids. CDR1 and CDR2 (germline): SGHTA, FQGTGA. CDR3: CASSLTGQQPQHF. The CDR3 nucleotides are TGTGCCAGCAGCTTAACGGGACAGCAGCCCCAGCATTTT.

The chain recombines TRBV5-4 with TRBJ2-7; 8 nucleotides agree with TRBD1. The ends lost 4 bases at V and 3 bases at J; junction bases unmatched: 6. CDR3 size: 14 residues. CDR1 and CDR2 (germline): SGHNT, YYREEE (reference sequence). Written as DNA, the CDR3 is TGTGCCAGCAGCCGGGACAGGCGCAGCTACGAGCAGTACTTC. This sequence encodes CASSRDRRSYEQYF. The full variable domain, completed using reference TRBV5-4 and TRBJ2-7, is ETGVTQSPTHLIKTRGQQVTLRCSSQSGHNTVSWYQQALGQGPQFIFQYYREEENGRGNFPPRFSGLQFPNYSSELNVNALELDDSALYLCASSRDRRSYEQYFGPGTRLTVT.

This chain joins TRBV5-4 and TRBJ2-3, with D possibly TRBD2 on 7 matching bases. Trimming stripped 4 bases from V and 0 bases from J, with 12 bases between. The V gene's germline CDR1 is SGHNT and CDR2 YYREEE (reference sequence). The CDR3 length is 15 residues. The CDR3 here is CASSRGGASTDTQYF. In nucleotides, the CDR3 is TGTGCCAGCAGCAGGGGGGGAGCTAGCACAGATACGCAGTATTTT.

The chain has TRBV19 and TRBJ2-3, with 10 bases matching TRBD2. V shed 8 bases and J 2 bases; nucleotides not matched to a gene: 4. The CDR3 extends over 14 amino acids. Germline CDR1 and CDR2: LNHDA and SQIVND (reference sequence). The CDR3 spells CASGSGGNTDTQYF. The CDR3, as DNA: TGTGCCAGTGGTAGCGGGGGGAACACAGATACGCAGTATTTT.

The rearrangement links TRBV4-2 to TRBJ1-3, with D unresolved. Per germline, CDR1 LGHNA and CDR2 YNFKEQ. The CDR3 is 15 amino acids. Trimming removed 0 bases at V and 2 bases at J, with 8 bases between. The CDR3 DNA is TGTGCCAGCAGCCAAGAAACTAACCCTGGAAACACCATATATTTT. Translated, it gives CASSQETNPGNTIYF.

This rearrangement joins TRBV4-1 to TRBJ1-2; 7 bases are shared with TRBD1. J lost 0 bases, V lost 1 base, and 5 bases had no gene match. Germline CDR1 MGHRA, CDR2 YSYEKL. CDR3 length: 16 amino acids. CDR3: CASSQVPGTANYGYTF. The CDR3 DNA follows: TGCGCCAGCAGCCAAGTTCCCGGGACAGCTAACTATGGCTACACCTTC.

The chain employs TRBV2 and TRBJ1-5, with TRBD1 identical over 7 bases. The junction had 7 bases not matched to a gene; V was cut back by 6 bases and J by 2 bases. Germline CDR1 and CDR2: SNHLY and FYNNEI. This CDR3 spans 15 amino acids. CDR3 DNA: TGTGCCAGCAGACAATCCGGGACAGGCAATCAGCCCCAGCATTTT. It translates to CASRQSGTGNQPQHF. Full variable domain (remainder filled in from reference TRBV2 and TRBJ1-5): EPEVTQTPSHQVTQMGQEVILRCVPISNHLYFYWYRQILGQKVEFLVSFYNNEISEKSEIFDDQFSVERPDGSNFTLKIRSTKLEDSAMYFCASRQSGTGNQPQHFGDGTRLSIL.

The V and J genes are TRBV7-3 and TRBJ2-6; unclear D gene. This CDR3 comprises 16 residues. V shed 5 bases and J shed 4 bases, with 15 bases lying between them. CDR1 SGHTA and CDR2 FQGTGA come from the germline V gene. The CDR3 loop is CASSPLVSSGANVLTF. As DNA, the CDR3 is TGTGCCAGCAGCCCATTGGTGAGCTCCGGGGCCAACGTCCTGACTTTC.

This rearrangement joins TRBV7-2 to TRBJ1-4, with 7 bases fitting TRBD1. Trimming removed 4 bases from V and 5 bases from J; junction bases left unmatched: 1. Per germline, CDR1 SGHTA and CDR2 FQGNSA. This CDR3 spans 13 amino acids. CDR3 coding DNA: TGTGCCAGCAGCTCGGACAGGAATGAAAAACTGTTTTTT. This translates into CASSSDRNEKLFF.

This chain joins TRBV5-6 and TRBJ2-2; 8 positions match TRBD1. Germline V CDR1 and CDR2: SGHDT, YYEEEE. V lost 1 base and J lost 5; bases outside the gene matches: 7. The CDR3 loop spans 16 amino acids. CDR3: CASSLYGQGFTGELFF. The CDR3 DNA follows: TGTGCCAGCAGCTTGTATGGACAGGGTTTTACCGGGGAGCTGTTTTTT. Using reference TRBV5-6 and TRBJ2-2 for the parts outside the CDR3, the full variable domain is DAGVTQSPTHLIKTRGQQVTLRCSPKSGHDTVSWYQQALGQGPQFIFQYYEEEERQRGNFPDRFSGHQFPNYSSELNVNALLLGDSALYLCASSLYGQGFTGELFFGEGSRLTVL.